Below are 29 T cell receptor beta chains sequenced from a single sample in a study of siplizumab effects on memory and regulatory T cells. The repertoire was sequenced with immunoSEQ multiplex PCR; TCRdb's copy has only in-frame clones and lacks some. The sample holds about 60,000 clones, around four fifths seen once. Sequenced sample: memory CD4+ T cells sorted from blood. These receptor sequences come from a human donor in good health.

The chain couples TRBV5-1 to TRBJ2-7, with D maybe TRBD2 (6 bases). Germline loops: CDR1 SGHRS, CDR2 YFSETQ. CDR3 size: 14 residues. Trimming removed 4 bases at V and 3 bases at J, with 14 bases between. CDR3 nucleotide sequence: TGCGCCAGCAGCCCAGGGACGGGACTCTACGAGCAGTACTTC. This gives the protein CASSPGTGLYEQYF.

The chain carries TRBV7-3 and TRBJ2-1; 9 bases agree with TRBD2. The CDR3 extends over 15 amino acids. Trimming took 5 bases from V and 2 from J; bases not matched to a gene: 4. Germline CDR1 reads SGHTA; CDR2 reads FQGTGA. The CDR3 DNA reads TGTGCCAGCAGCCAGACTAGCGGAGCCTACAATGAGCAGTTCTTC. It specifies CASSQTSGAYNEQFF.

The chain links TRBV2 to TRBJ2-7; 7 bases fit TRBD2. Trimming cost V 4 bases and J 0 bases; bases outside gene matches: 9. CDR1 and CDR2 from the germline V gene are SNHLY and FYNNEI. This CDR3 has 16 amino acids. In DNA form, the CDR3 reads TGTGCCAGCAGTGGCCCTGGGGGGGGTTCCTCCTACGAGCAGTACTTC. This encodes CASSGPGGGSSYEQYF.

This clone was seen a single time. The rearrangement links TRBV5-4 to TRBJ2-3; D possibly corresponds to TRBD2 (7 bases). The CDR3 contains 13 residues. Per germline, CDR1 SGHNT and CDR2 YYREEE (reference sequence). Trimming removed 5 bases at V and 3 bases at J, with 10 bases between. CDR3 DNA sequence: TGTGCCAGCAGGAAGGGGGGGACAGATACGCAGTATTTT. This codes for CASRKGGTDTQYF.

V gene TRBV11-3 combines with J gene TRBJ2-3, with 10 bases fitting TRBD1. The length of the CDR3 is 16 residues. Trimming cost V 5 bases and J 3 bases; bases outside gene matches: 8. Germline CDR1 SGHNT, CDR2 YENEEA. The CDR3 loop is CASSARTGGLTDTQYF. The CDR3 DNA is TGTGCCAGCAGCGCCCGGACAGGGGGTTTAACAGATACGCAGTATTTT.

The chain couples TRBV11-2 to TRBJ1-3; 7 nucleotides agree with TRBD1. CDR3 length equals 17 residues. Germline V lookup: CDR1 SGHAT, CDR2 FQNNGV. The V segment lost 1 base and the J segment 7 bases; nucleotides outside the gene matches: 13. CDR3: CASSLGRGRDLRNTIYF. The CDR3 DNA follows: TGTGCCAGCAGCTTAGGGAGGGGGCGAGACCTACGGAACACCATATATTTT.

The genes are TRBV7-3 and TRBJ2-6, with TRBD1 matching 12 bases. V dropped 5 bases and J dropped 2; count of bases not matched to a gene: 4. The CDR3 is made up of 17 amino acids. The germline gives CDR1 SGHTA, CDR2 FQGTGA. The CDR3 DNA reads TGTGCCAGCAGCCAAGGGACAGGGGGCGCTGGGGCCAACGTCCTGACTTTC. It translates to CASSQGTGGAGANVLTF.

This chain connects TRBV4-2 to TRBJ1-4; D call uncertain. Trimming shortened V by 5 bases and J by 8 bases, and 12 bases separated the two germline ends. From germline, CDR1 is LGHNA and CDR2 YNFKEQ. CDR3 length: 13 residues. This chain's CDR3 is CASSYRESEKLFF. The DNA for the CDR3 is TGTGCCAGCAGCTACCGGGAATCCGAAAAACTGTTTTTT.

The gene calls are TRBV7-7 and TRBJ2-1; D unresolved. Germline CDR1 and CDR2: SSHAT and FNYEAQ (reference sequence). V was pared by 2 bases and J by 9 bases, with 8 bases between. CDR3 length: 12 amino acids. For the CDR3, the DNA is TGTGCCAGCAGCTTATCCGGGCGTGAGCAGTTCTTC. Translated: CASSLSGREQFF.

The table lists this clone with a few counts. J is TRBJ1-2 and V is TRBV10-2; D possibly corresponds to TRBD1 (5 bases). Germline V gene data show CDR1 as WSHSY and CDR2 as SAAADI. Between the trimmed V and J ends, which lost 5 bases and 4 bases, there was a span of 8 bases. The CDR3 sequence is 12 residues long. The CDR3: CASSPDSYGYTF. For the CDR3, the DNA is TGCGCCAGCAGTCCCGACAGCTATGGCTACACCTTC.

V usage is TRBV2 and J usage is TRBJ2-5, with D possibly matching TRBD2 (5 bases). The CDR3 contains 13 residues. Trimming took 8 bases from V and 1 from J, leaving 11 bases between them. Germline V CDR1 and CDR2: SNHLY, FYNNEI. The CDR3 DNA follows: TGTGCCAGCTCCCGGACTTTCCAAGAGACCCAGTACTTC. Amino acids: CASSRTFQETQYF.

The chain has TRBV5-1 and TRBJ1-3; TRBD1 might be the D (5 bases). The CDR3 is 13 residues long. Trimming stripped 4 bases from V and 11 bases from J, with 16 bases between. Germline values: CDR1 SGHRS, CDR2 YFSETQ. CDR3 loop: CASSPTSRDAIYF. The CDR3 DNA follows: TGCGCCAGCAGCCCGACATCCCGGGACGCCATATATTTT.

This rearrangement joins TRBV5-8 to TRBJ2-1; 7 bases match TRBD1. The J segment lost 7 bases and the V segment lost 4 bases, leaving 11 bases of the junction unmatched. In germline, CDR1 is SGHTS, CDR2 YDEGEE. The CDR3 extends over 15 amino acids. The CDR3 sequence is CASSPGQAKRNEQFF. DNA for the CDR3: TGTGCCAGCAGCCCCGGACAGGCAAAGAGGAATGAGCAGTTCTTC.

This clone was picked up a small number of times. The chain couples TRBV11-1 to TRBJ2-6, with D perhaps TRBD1 or TRBD2 (5 bases each). Germline V gene data show CDR1 as SGHAT and CDR2 as FQDESV (reference sequence). The CDR3 has 17 residues. The V end was cut by 6 bases, the J end by 0 bases, with 15 bases between. CDR3 residues: CASSFRDGDSGANVLTF. Here the CDR3 DNA reads TGTGCCAGCAGTTTCAGGGACGGAGACTCTGGGGCCAACGTCCTGACTTTC. Full variable domain (outside the CDR3, taken from reference TRBV11-1 and TRBJ2-6): EAEVAQSPRYKITEKSQAVAFWCDPISGHATLYWYRQILGQGPELLVQFQDESVVDDSQLPKDRFSAERLKGVDSTLKIQPAELGDSAMYLCASSFRDGDSGANVLTFGAGSRLTVL.

In DNA, the CDR3 is TGTGCCAGCGCCCCCTTGGTGGGAGGGCCGGGAAATGAGCAGTTCTTC. Translated: CASAPLVGGPGNEQFF. The chain joins TRBV27 to TRBJ2-1, with 7 bases matching TRBD2. This CDR3 comprises 16 residues. V was clipped by 8 bases and J by 7 bases; unmatched bases: 17. Germline V lookup: CDR1 MNHEY, CDR2 SMNVEV (reference sequence).

The genes are TRBV19 and TRBJ1-6, with 9 nucleotides matching TRBD1. With V trimmed by 4 bases and J by 4 bases, 5 bases remained unmatched. Germline CDR1 is LNHDA and CDR2 is SQIVND (reference sequence). CDR3 length: 16 amino acids. CDR3 DNA sequence: TGTGCCAGTAGTACGACAGGGGGGCTTTATAATTCACCCCTCCACTTT. This codes for CASSTTGGLYNSPLHF.

The chain recombines TRBV6-1 with TRBJ2-7; weak D call: TRBD2 (5 bases). V gave up 2 bases and J gave up 3 bases, with 14 bases separating them. Germline values: CDR1 MNHNS, CDR2 SASEGT. This CDR3 contains 15 residues. The CDR3 DNA sequence: TGTGCCAGCAGTGAATCGACCGGGGTCTACTACGAGCAGTACTTC. Protein product: CASSESTGVYYEQYF.

This sequence joins TRBV9 and TRBJ1-3; D unresolved. Trimming pared 0 bases from V and 0 bases from J, leaving 10 bases between. CDR1 and CDR2 (germline): SGDLS, YYNGEE. The CDR3 has 16 residues. CDR3 loop: CASSVDLRHSGNTIYF. The CDR3 DNA is TGTGCCAGCAGCGTAGATCTGCGCCACTCTGGAAACACCATATATTTT.

V is TRBV5-4 and J is TRBJ2-7; TRBD1 aligns across 8 bases. Per the germline V gene, CDR1 is SGHNT and CDR2 is YYREEE (reference sequence). The CDR3 has 13 amino acids. V was clipped by 5 bases and J by 6 bases; unmatched bases: 7. The CDR3: CASSSTGVGEQYF. DNA for the CDR3: TGTGCCAGCAGTTCGACAGGGGTTGGCGAGCAGTACTTC.

V gene TRBV7-2 combines with J gene TRBJ1-2, with D maybe TRBD1 (5 bases). The CDR3 contains 16 residues. Germline CDR1 SGHTA, CDR2 FQGNSA. Trimming shortened V by 2 bases and J by 5 bases, and 18 bases separated the two germline ends. The CDR3 spells CASSLSVRSGPYGYTF. DNA for the CDR3: TGTGCCAGCAGCTTATCGGTGCGGTCAGGGCCGTATGGCTACACCTTC.

The chain recombines TRBV21-1 with TRBJ1-5. TRBV21-1 is given as a pseudogene. The CDR3 is made up of 15 amino acids. CDR3 in amino acids: CAKEPGPSRIRPQHF. As DNA, the CDR3 is TGTGCCAAAGAACCGGGACCCTCCCGAATCCGGCCCCAGCATTTT.

This chain links TRBV2 with TRBJ2-6, with D possibly matching TRBD1 (6 bases). The CDR3 is 14 amino acids. The germline V gene has CDR1 SNHLY and CDR2 FYNNEI. The V end was cut by 3 bases, the J end by 3 bases, with 6 bases between. CDR3 amino acids: CASSDRGGANVLTF. CDR3 bases: TGTGCCAGCAGTGACAGGGGTGGGGCCAACGTCCTGACTTTC. Complete variable domain (other parts from reference TRBV2 and TRBJ2-6): EPEVTQTPSHQVTQMGQEVILRCVPISNHLYFYWYRQILGQKVEFLVSFYNNEISEKSEIFDDQFSVERPDGSNFTLKIRSTKLEDSAMYFCASSDRGGANVLTFGAGSRLTVL.

This clone was counted a single time. This rearrangement joins TRBV15 to TRBJ2-7, with 8 bases fitting TRBD2. The CDR3 is made up of 16 amino acids. With V trimmed by 0 bases and J by 6 bases, 10 bases remained unmatched. Germline V CDR1 and CDR2: LNHNV, YYDKDF (reference sequence). The CDR3 loop reads CATSREIAGLGAEQYF. DNA of the CDR3: TGTGCCACCAGCAGAGAGATAGCGGGACTAGGTGCCGAGCAGTACTTC.

V usage is TRBV27 and J usage is TRBJ2-2; D might be TRBD1 or TRBD2, each matching 6 bases. The length of the CDR3 is 15 residues. The germline V gene has CDR1 MNHEY and CDR2 SMNVEV (reference sequence). V gave up 4 bases and J gave up 4 bases, with 13 bases separating them. CDR3 residues: CASSSGAGTTGELFF. CDR3 DNA: TGTGCCAGCAGTTCGGGGGCAGGGACCACCGGGGAGCTGTTTTTT.

This chain uses TRBV11-2 with TRBJ2-7, with TRBD2 identical over 9 bases. The junction had 12 bases not matched to a gene; V was cut back by 1 base and J by 5 bases. Germline CDR1 is SGHAT and CDR2 is FQNNGV. The CDR3 is made up of 17 amino acids. CDR3 sequence: CASSLVRDLSGRHEQYF. In DNA form, the CDR3 reads TGTGCCAGCAGCTTAGTCCGGGACTTGAGCGGGAGGCACGAGCAGTACTTC. Supplemented by reference TRBV11-2 and TRBJ2-7, the full variable domain reads EAGVAQSPRYKIIEKRQSVAFWCNPISGHATLYWYQQILGQGPKLLIQFQNNGVVDDSQLPKDRFSAERLKGVDSTLKIQPAKLEDSAVYLCASSLVRDLSGRHEQYFGPGTRLTVT.

The rearrangement links TRBV6-5 to TRBJ1-1, with 9 bases that match TRBD1. This CDR3 has 12 residues. Germline V gives CDR1 MNHEY, CDR2 SVGAGI. J lost 8 bases, V lost 5 bases, and 3 bases had no gene match. For the CDR3, the DNA is TGTGCCAGCAGTAAAGACAGGGGGGAAGCTTTCTTT. Residues: CASSKDRGEAFF.

The V and J genes are TRBV5-5 and TRBJ2-3; D remains unclear. CDR1 is SGHKS, CDR2 YYEKEE, per germline (reference sequence). Trimming stripped 7 bases from V and 3 bases from J, with 9 bases between. This CDR3 region has 12 residues. As DNA, the CDR3 is TGTGCCAGCGGATTATCGACAGATACGCAGTATTTT. It translates to CASGLSTDTQYF.

The chain has TRBV30 and TRBJ2-1; D perhaps matches TRBD1 (6 bases). The germline V and J ends were trimmed by 4 bases and 8 bases, with 12 bases remaining between them. The CDR3 runs 12 residues. Germline CDR1 is GTSNPN and CDR2 is SVGIG (reference sequence). CDR3 amino acids: CAWTPPGDEQFF. The DNA of the CDR3 is TGTGCCTGGACTCCGCCAGGGGATGAGCAGTTCTTC.

The V gene is TRBV27, the J gene TRBJ2-3; D is ambiguous. Germline V gives CDR1 MNHEY, CDR2 SMNVEV (reference sequence). Trimming stripped 5 bases from V and 8 bases from J, with 11 bases between. CDR3 length: 12 residues. The CDR3 coding sequence is TGTGCCAGCAGTCTGAGTTTGGGTACGCAGTATTTT. Protein product: CASSLSLGTQYF.